The entry that follows covers one T cell receptor beta chain sequence. Its target is unknown. This sample was taken from a study of T cell responses to AZD1222 COVID-19 vaccine. Whole-study results and caveats: Receipt of two AZD1222 doses was followed by a rise in Spike-specific TCR breadth and depth.

Assay: immunoSEQ multiplex PCR; the TCRdb copy retains only in-frame clones and omits some. Among about 160,000 clones listed, about 90% were seen once. V lost 1 base, J lost 1 base, and 8 bases lay in between. Germline loops: CDR1 GTSNPN, CDR2 SVGIG (reference sequence). The CDR3 loop spans 14 amino acids. The sequences come from peripheral blood, collected on day 0 of MenACWY control vaccination. The chain uses TRBV30 and TRBJ1-5; D is unresolved. This sequence was found in an adult in good health. The DNA of the CDR3 is TGTGCCTGGAGTGAAAGTAACAGCAATCAGCCCCAGCATTTT. This sequence encodes CAWSESNSNQPQHF.